Below, 26 T cell receptor beta chains from the same sample are listed, as sequenced in a study of PD-1 blockade in classical Hodgkin lymphoma. Autologous stem cell transplantation was followed by relapse in every patient, and brentuximab vedotin exposure varied. Sequencing used immunoSEQ multiplex PCR; TCRdb keeps in-frame clones, though not all of them. Counted here are 50,000 to 75,000 clones, around 89% occurring once; the ten biggest clones make up around 13%. The material was peripheral blood mononuclear cells (PBMCs), obtained at baseline. These receptor sequences come from a human donor with classical Hodgkin lymphoma.

The V gene is TRBV7-8, the J gene TRBJ2-6; 8 bases align to TRBD1. Germline values: CDR1 SGHVS, CDR2 FQNEAQ. The CDR3 totals 19 residues. V dropped 5 bases and J dropped 1; count of bases not matched to a gene: 13. The CDR3 sequence is CASSILQGTGISGANVLTF. DNA of the CDR3: TGTGCCAGCAGCATTCTGCAGGGGACAGGAATTTCTGGGGCCAACGTCCTGACTTTC.

V and J are TRBV19 and TRBJ2-7, with TRBD1 identical over 8 bases. The CDR3 length is 14 residues. The germline gives CDR1 LNHDA, CDR2 SQIVND (reference sequence). J was trimmed by 6 bases and V by 3 bases; bases with no gene match: 7. The CDR3 loop reads CASSIPAGGAEQYF. The DNA for the CDR3 is TGTGCCAGTAGTATCCCGGCAGGGGGCGCCGAGCAGTACTTC.

This clone appeared a few times. This chain links TRBV6-5 with TRBJ1-2; TRBD1 agrees at 9 bases. Looked up from germline, CDR1 is MNHEY and CDR2 is SVGAGI. Trimming removed 8 bases from V and 7 bases from J; junction bases left unmatched: 14. The CDR3 sequence is 15 residues long. CDR3 amino acids: CASGGARDRESGYTF. DNA of the CDR3: TGTGCCAGCGGCGGGGCGAGGGACAGGGAAAGTGGCTACACCTTC.

V is TRBV27 and J is TRBJ2-7; TRBD1 aligns across 9 bases. V lost 2 bases, J lost 8 bases, and 16 bases stayed unmatched. CDR1 is MNHEY, CDR2 SMNVEV, per germline (reference sequence). This CDR3 has 17 residues. This CDR3 is CASSLISYRDRVRQQYF. Written as DNA, the CDR3 is TGTGCCAGCAGTTTAATTTCCTATCGGGACAGGGTCCGCCAGCAGTACTTC.

The chain couples TRBV5-1 to TRBJ1-1; 8 positions match TRBD1. The germline gives CDR1 SGHRS, CDR2 YFSETQ. Trimming took 4 bases from V and 3 from J; bases not matched to a gene: 11. This CDR3 is built from 16 residues. CDR3 DNA: TGCGCCAGCAGCGTGACAGGGGCCATCGGGTACACTGAAGCTTTCTTT. It is translated as CASSVTGAIGYTEAFF.

The genes are TRBV7-3 and TRBJ2-5; TRBD2 matches at 8 bases. The CDR3 extends over 15 amino acids. The J segment lost 3 bases and the V segment lost 2 bases, leaving 5 bases of the junction unmatched. From germline, CDR1 is SGHTA and CDR2 FQGTGA. CDR3 in amino acids: CASSLLGLAEETQYF. CDR3 nucleotides: TGTGCCAGCAGCTTACTAGGACTAGCAGAAGAGACCCAGTACTTC.

This rearrangement joins TRBV19 to TRBJ2-1; D perhaps matches TRBD2 (6 bases). Trimming took 6 bases from V and 7 from J, leaving 10 bases between them. This CDR3 contains 12 residues. Per germline, CDR1 LNHDA and CDR2 SQIVND (reference sequence). CDR3 sequence (DNA): TGTGCCAGTAGAACGGGGGTGAATGAGCAGTTCTTC. Encoded protein: CASRTGVNEQFF.

This clone was recorded only once. This rearrangement joins TRBV19 to TRBJ1-2; D is uncertain. Looked up from germline, CDR1 is LNHDA and CDR2 is SQIVND (reference sequence). The V end lost 7 bases, the J end lost 3 bases, and 18 bases lay between the germline ends. CDR3 length equals 15 residues. CDR3 sequence (DNA): TGTGCCAGTACTACGGTCAGAACGGTGGACTATGGCTACACCTTC. Protein product: CASTTVRTVDYGYTF.

As DNA, the CDR3 is TGTGCCAGTAGTTCGCCGGGACTAGCGGCCTACAATGAGCAGTTCTTC. Its protein is CASSSPGLAAYNEQFF. The chain carries TRBV19 and TRBJ2-1; 11 bases are shared with TRBD2. The CDR3 extends over 16 amino acids. The J segment lost 2 bases and the V segment lost 5 bases, leaving 5 bases of the junction unmatched. Germline V gene lookup returns CDR1 LNHDA and CDR2 SQIVND (reference sequence).

J is TRBJ1-1 and V is TRBV4-1; D not resolved. The CDR3 contains 16 residues. Trimming shortened V by 0 bases and J by 5 bases, and 16 bases separated the two germline ends. The V gene's germline CDR1 is MGHRA and CDR2 YSYEKL. The CDR3 DNA follows: TGCGCCAGCAGCCAAGAAAAGAGGGCCTCGGGGACTGAAGCTTTCTTT. This gives the protein CASSQEKRASGTEAFF.

The CDR3 loop is CAWIKTGGYEQYF. CDR3 DNA: TGTGCCTGGATTAAGACAGGGGGCTACGAGCAGTACTTC. This chain joins TRBV30 and TRBJ2-7, with TRBD1 matching over 9 bases. The CDR3 consists of 13 residues. Trimming took 4 bases from V and 3 from J; bases not matched to a gene: 4. The germline V gene encodes CDR1 GTSNPN and CDR2 SVGIG (reference sequence).

This clone was recorded at least ten times. The gene calls are TRBV18 and TRBJ1-1, with a tentative D call TRBD1 (5 bases). The CDR3 length is 15 residues. Germline CDR1 reads KGHSH; CDR2 reads LQKENI. Trimming pared 3 bases from V and 0 bases from J, leaving 11 bases between. The CDR3 loop is CASSPRTRMNTEAFF. CDR3 DNA sequence: TGTGCCAGCTCACCTCGGACAAGAATGAACACTGAAGCTTTCTTT. Combining the CDR3 with reference TRBV18 and TRBJ1-1 gives the whole variable domain NAGVMQNPRHLVRRRGQEARLRCSPMKGHSHVYWYRQLPEEGLKFMVYLQKENIIDESGMPKERFSAEFPKEGPSILRIQQVVRGDSAAYFCASSPRTRMNTEAFFGQGTRLTVV.

The chain is built from TRBV19 and TRBJ2-7; 7 nucleotides align to TRBD1. The CDR3 runs to 14 residues. CDR1 and CDR2 from the germline V gene are LNHDA and SQIVND (reference sequence). V gave up 5 bases and J gave up 1 base; unmatched junction bases: 5. The CDR3 DNA sequence: TGTGCCAGTAGTGCCCACAGGGGATCCTACGAGCAGTACTTC. Protein sequence: CASSAHRGSYEQYF.

The chain recombines TRBV18 with TRBJ1-5, with D possibly being TRBD1 (6 bases). The CDR3 sequence is 19 residues long. Germline CDR1 reads KGHSH; CDR2 reads LQKENI. Trimming stripped 1 base from V and 0 bases from J, with 19 bases between. For the CDR3, the DNA is TGTGCCAGCTCACCACTCAGGGGCCTACCGAGGGCTAGCAATCAGCCCCAGCATTTT. Its protein is CASSPLRGLPRASNQPQHF. Full variable domain (outside the CDR3, taken from reference TRBV18 and TRBJ1-5): NAGVMQNPRHLVRRRGQEARLRCSPMKGHSHVYWYRQLPEEGLKFMVYLQKENIIDESGMPKERFSAEFPKEGPSILRIQQVVRGDSAAYFCASSPLRGLPRASNQPQHFGDGTRLSIL.

This chain's CDR3 is CASSVGLSTDTQYF. The CDR3 bases are TGTGCCAGCAGCGTAGGACTTAGCACAGATACGCAGTATTTT. The chain links TRBV9 to TRBJ2-3, with D hard to call. Germline V gives CDR1 SGDLS, CDR2 YYNGEE. The ends were cut back, 0 bases at V and 0 bases at J, with 5 bases in the middle. This CDR3 is 14 amino acids long.

The CDR3 is CASSSKGYGYTF. The CDR3 DNA follows: TGTGCCAGCAGCTCAAAAGGGTATGGCTACACCTTC. The V and J genes are TRBV4-2 and TRBJ1-2; D remains ambiguous. The CDR3 extends over 12 amino acids. Germline V CDR1 and CDR2: LGHNA, YNFKEQ. Trimming removed 5 bases from V and 5 bases from J, with 9 bases in between.

CDR3: CAWSHTANTEAFF. CDR3 in DNA: TGTGCCTGGAGTCACACAGCGAACACTGAAGCTTTCTTT. The chain employs TRBV30 and TRBJ1-1; D is undetermined. The CDR3 totals 13 residues. Trimming left V 2 bases short and J 1 base short, with 8 bases between. From germline, CDR1 is GTSNPN and CDR2 SVGIG (reference sequence).

The genes are TRBV5-1 and TRBJ2-1, with D uncertain. V lost 6 bases and J 4 bases, leaving 14 bases between the germline ends. CDR3 length: 14 amino acids. CDR1 SGHRS and CDR2 YFSETQ come from the germline V gene. The CDR3 bases are TGCGCCAGCAAGTCGACTGCACCGTACAATGAGCAGTTCTTC. This encodes CASKSTAPYNEQFF.

CDR3 sequence reads: CASSVESGRSTQYF. CDR3 in DNA: TGTGCCAGCAGCGTAGAGTCGGGGCGTTCCACGCAGTATTTT. This chain uses TRBV9 with TRBJ2-3; D possibly uses TRBD1 or TRBD2 (5 bases each). The germline CDR1 and CDR2 sequences are SGDLS and YYNGEE. The V gene lost 0 bases and the J gene lost 9 bases, with 14 bases spanning the gap. The CDR3 runs 14 residues. Full variable domain (missing parts from reference TRBV9 and TRBJ2-3): DSGVTQTPKHLITATGQRVTLRCSPRSGDLSVYWYQQSLDQGLQFLIQYYNGEERAKGNILERFSAQQFPDLHSELNLSSLELGDSALYFCASSVESGRSTQYFGPGTRLTVL.

The rearrangement uses TRBV5-1 and TRBJ2-7, with 12 bases identical to TRBD2. The CDR3 spans 14 residues. CDR1 is SGHRS, CDR2 YFSETQ, per germline. The trim removed 4 bases at V and 3 bases at J, leaving 2 bases unmatched. CDR3 amino acids: CASSILAGGYEQYF. CDR3 DNA: TGCGCCAGCAGCATACTAGCGGGGGGCTACGAGCAGTACTTC.

This rearrangement joins TRBV7-6 to TRBJ2-7; a weak D match, TRBD2 (7 bases). The CDR3 totals 14 residues. Germline CDR1 and CDR2: SGHVS and FNYEAQ. The germline V and J ends were trimmed by 3 bases and 3 bases, with 12 bases remaining between them. The CDR3 here is CASSLGGPGYEQYF. The DNA for the CDR3 is TGTGCCAGCAGCTTGGGGGGGCCGGGCTACGAGCAGTACTTC.

This clone was observed once. The V and J genes are TRBV11-1 and TRBJ2-1, with D possibly TRBD1 on 6 matching bases. The CDR3 has 15 amino acids. The V gene's germline CDR1 is SGHAT and CDR2 FQDESV (reference sequence). Trimming shortened V by 1 base and J by 4 bases, and 11 bases separated the two germline ends. CDR3 bases: TGTGCCAGCAGCTTAGAACAGGGAACGTACAATGAGCAGTTCTTC. This sequence encodes CASSLEQGTYNEQFF.

This clone appeared once. V usage is TRBV5-6 and J usage is TRBJ1-1; possible D gene TRBD1, 6 bases. The CDR3 runs to 14 residues. V dropped 6 bases and J dropped 5 bases, with 17 bases sitting between them. Germline loops: CDR1 SGHDT, CDR2 YYEEEE. Written as DNA, the CDR3 is TGTGCCAGCATTCCCTGGGGGGCGAGGACTGAAGCTTTCTTT. Amino acids: CASIPWGARTEAFF. Full variable domain (outside the CDR3, taken from reference TRBV5-6 and TRBJ1-1): DAGVTQSPTHLIKTRGQQVTLRCSPKSGHDTVSWYQQALGQGPQFIFQYYEEEERQRGNFPDRFSGHQFPNYSSELNVNALLLGDSALYLCASIPWGARTEAFFGQGTRLTVV.

V gene TRBV5-1 combines with J gene TRBJ1-2; D is ambiguous. V shed 5 bases and J shed 3 bases, with 20 bases lying between them. Germline V gives CDR1 SGHRS, CDR2 YFSETQ. The CDR3 consists of 16 residues. The CDR3 DNA reads TGCGCCAGCAGTTCGACGGGCGTGGCGATTGACTATGGCTACACCTTC. It yields the protein CASSSTGVAIDYGYTF.

The chain recombines TRBV11-2 with TRBJ2-3, with 10 bases matching TRBD1. The CDR3 has 16 amino acids. From germline, CDR1 is SGHAT and CDR2 FQNNGV. The ends lost 1 base at V and 6 bases at J; junction bases unmatched: 7. CDR3 DNA: TGTGCCAGCAGCTTAGTTTTGGGACAGGGGTGGGATACGCAGTATTTT. It encodes CASSLVLGQGWDTQYF.

J is TRBJ2-7 and V is TRBV12-5; 7 positions match TRBD2. With 5 bases clipped from V and 0 bases from J, the junction kept 10 bases outside the gene matches. Germline-derived CDR1 and CDR2 are LGHNT and FRNRAP. The CDR3 contains 16 residues. This chain's CDR3 is CASGTWQRGNSYEQYF. In DNA, the CDR3 is TGTGCTAGTGGTACGTGGCAGCGGGGTAACTCCTACGAGCAGTACTTC.